This TCR beta chain was documented in a study of naive and memory T cell subsets. Overnight CMV lysate stimulation of fresh PBMCs defined donor CMV status by CD4+ IFNgamma. Both TRBC1 and TRBC2 were covered by a beta constant-region primer of two equimolar oligonucleotides. The ligated cDNA underwent four PCR rounds using SP2 and nested alpha and beta constant-region primers. An oligonucleotide with the SP2 primer and a 12-nucleotide UMI was ligated to the cDNA 3' end. TCRdb fed the UMI-ligation and nested PCR reads into MiXCR, producing one record per CDR3 protein. This table has over 65,000 distinct CDR3 sequences, 9% appearing once. Study observations and caveats: Possibly reflecting memory cells re-expressing CD45RA, a few larger clonotypes occurred in naive repertoires, especially CD8.

V shed 1 base and J shed 6 bases, with 13 bases lying between them. CDR3 length equals 15 residues. The germline V gene encodes CDR1 LGHNA and CDR2 YNFKEQ. This clonotype was counted a few times. What it binds is not known. The source material was naive CD8+ T cells from blood. The clonotype comes from a human donor in good health. This chain links TRBV4-2 with TRBJ2-1; perhaps TRBD2 as D (6 bases). The CDR3 sequence is CASSQAELARNEQFF. The CDR3 DNA sequence: TGTGCCAGCAGCCAAGCCGAGCTAGCGCGCAATGAGCAGTTCTTC.